This T cell receptor beta chain emerged from a study of blood T cell repertoires in COVID-19. Study background: Nucleic acid was either cDNA or gDNA, and it came from T cells, B-cell-depleted T cells, or PBMCs.

Trimming removed 1 base from V and 5 bases from J, with 12 bases in between. This CDR3 is built from 14 residues. Germline loops: CDR1 SGHAT, CDR2 FQNNGV. Generated by immunoSEQ multiplex PCR, the TCRdb table keeps only in-frame clones and is missing some. The sample lists 120,000 to 150,000 clones; about three quarters were seen once. V gene TRBV11-2 combines with J gene TRBJ2-7; D possibly corresponds to TRBD2 (6 bases). Sequencing was done on a sample of peripheral blood. The source is a man aged 50 or older with acute or convalescent COVID-19. The CDR3 DNA follows: TGTGCCAGCAGCTTAGGCGGAGGGCCACACGAGCAGTACTTC. This encodes CASSLGGGPHEQYF.